This TCR beta chain was obtained from a study of CD4 T cells in relation to SARS-CoV-2 and coronaviruses listed by TCRdb under 2021. For the wider study: In the ViraFEST assay, PBMCs were cultured with antigen for approximately ten days, after which TCR beta CDR3s were sequenced to identify antigen-specific clonal expansions. A median age of around 38 years, with a range of about 20 to 75 years, was recorded for the full convalescent cohort of 12 patients. Among the approximately twelve convalescent patients, 8 males and 4 females were included, and two of the subjects were Hispanic. Patient-derived lymphoblastoid cell lines were used to map the HLA restriction of shared crossreactive spike epitopes. At the level of individual TCR clonotypes, the study measured memory CD4+ T cell crossreactivity between SARS-CoV-2 spike protein and common cold coronavirus spike proteins. The Adaptive Biotechnologies TCR-sequencing kit was used to sequence samples from three pre-COVID donors and the naive versus memory experiments, while other data came from Illumina-based sequencing. A different, Illumina-based TCR-beta assay was used to sequence expansion assays from other donors in the study. Summary of the overall study and its limitations: Crossreactivity analysis was centred on spike protein, so crossreactivity against other viral proteins was not assessed. In 65% to 70% of donors, memory CD4+ clonotypes turned up that crossrecognized SARS-CoV-2 and at least one common cold coronavirus spike. The study was limited by small numbers of patients and tested TCRs. No donor contributed both pre-pandemic and post-infection samples, which limited tracing the source of pre-existing responses. Crossreactive clones showed significantly weaker SARS-CoV-2-driven expansion than monoreactive clones, consistent with antigenic imprinting. Naive versus memory sequencing indicated the assay detects memory recall responses rather than primary responses primed during culture.

Turning to this clone: The antigen this receptor binds is unknown. Base qualities are missing; no much larger clone stands one base away.

CEF-cultured naive and memory CD4+ T cell DNA received survey-level immunoSEQ TCR-beta sequencing. In the paper's pipeline: Preprocessing removed nonproductive sequences and CDR3s not starting with C, not ending with F or W, or shorter than 7 amino acids. The MANAFEST web app was used to call antigen-specific clonotypes on the basis of expansion compared with the reference and with other culture wells. To be counted as positive, a clone had to show significant expansion compared with the reference culture, at an FDR below 0.05, in 2 of 3 replicate wells. To be called positive, a clone also had to show significant expansion compared with every other tandem well and an odds ratio greater than 5. Cultured and uncultured naive and memory CD4+ repertoires were searched for CDR3s previously identified as spike- and CEF-reactive. Pairwise Levenshtein distance, computed with the stringdist R package after three terminal residues were trimmed from each end, was used as the measure of CDR3 homology. Imported from immuneACCESS, the table was reduced by TCRdb to in-frame sequences with V and J called. These copies leave out some clones; in studies compared against another copy, an unresolved V gene accounts for under half, and the cause of the remainder is not known. The DNA gave D and trimming, while V, J and clone size come from that table. For this sample there are around 28,000 clones; about 76% appear just once. The ten most abundant clones make up roughly 3.2% of the sample.

The CDR3 goes from the cysteine to the phenylalanine over 15 residues. The only DNA kept is the CDR3, 45 bases in frame from the first base. Here V drops 4 bases and J drops 2 bases, and the junction holds 3 bases not matched to any gene. The germline V gene sets CDR1 to SGHTA and CDR2 to FQGNSA. Naive and memory CD4+ T cells were separated from cryopreserved PBMCs through CD4 enrichment, which was followed by EasySep naive CD4+ T cell enrichment. Sorted naive or memory CD4+ T cells (approximately 91,000) were cultured 1:1 with T cell-depleted PBMCs and CEF peptides for approximately 9 days. Triplicate replicate wells were generally used for each peptide culture condition. PBMCs were isolated from leukapheresis product or whole blood by Ficoll-Paque PLUS gradient centrifugation. The PBMCs went either fresh into the expansion assay or into cryopreservation at -140 degrees C. The QIAamp Micro DNA Kit was used to extract genomic DNA from the CD4+ T cells.

Sample: memory CD4+ T cells from PBMCs, cultured in vitro. The cell subset or site label here, explained by the study, means: memory (non-naive) CD4+ T cells. The rearrangement joined TRBV7-2 to TRBJ1-4, with 8 bases aligning to TRBD1. The TCR comes from an adult with COVID-19. For the CDR3, the sequence is CASSSDRATNEKLFF. DNA sequence: TGTGCCAGCAGCTCGGACAGGGCTACTAATGAAAAACTGTTTTTT.